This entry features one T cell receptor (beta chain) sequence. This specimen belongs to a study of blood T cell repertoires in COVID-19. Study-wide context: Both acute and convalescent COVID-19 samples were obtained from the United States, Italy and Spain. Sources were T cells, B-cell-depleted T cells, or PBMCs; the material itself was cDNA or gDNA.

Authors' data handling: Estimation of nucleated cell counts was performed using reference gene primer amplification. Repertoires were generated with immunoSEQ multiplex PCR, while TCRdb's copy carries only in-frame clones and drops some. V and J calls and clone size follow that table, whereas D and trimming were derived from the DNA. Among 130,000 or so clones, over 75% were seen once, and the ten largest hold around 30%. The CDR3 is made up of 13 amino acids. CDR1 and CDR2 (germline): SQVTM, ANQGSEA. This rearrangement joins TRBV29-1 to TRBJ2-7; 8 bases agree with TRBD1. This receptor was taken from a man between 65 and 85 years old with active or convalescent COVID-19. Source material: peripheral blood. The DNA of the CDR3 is TGCAGTGTACGGGCAGGGGGCATCTACGAGCAGTACTTC. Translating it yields CSVRAGGIYEQYF.